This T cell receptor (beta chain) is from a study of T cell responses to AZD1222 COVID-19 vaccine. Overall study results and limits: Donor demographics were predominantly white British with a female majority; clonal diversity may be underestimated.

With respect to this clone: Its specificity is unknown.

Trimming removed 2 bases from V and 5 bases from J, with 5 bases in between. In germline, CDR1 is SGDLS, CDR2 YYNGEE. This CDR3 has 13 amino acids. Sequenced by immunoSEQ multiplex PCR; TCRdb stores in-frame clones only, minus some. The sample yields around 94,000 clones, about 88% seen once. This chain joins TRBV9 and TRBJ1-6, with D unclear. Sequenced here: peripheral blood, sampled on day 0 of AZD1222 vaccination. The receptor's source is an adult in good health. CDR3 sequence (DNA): TGTGCCAGCAGCGTGGGTAATAATTCACCCCTCCACTTT. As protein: CASSVGNNSPLHF.